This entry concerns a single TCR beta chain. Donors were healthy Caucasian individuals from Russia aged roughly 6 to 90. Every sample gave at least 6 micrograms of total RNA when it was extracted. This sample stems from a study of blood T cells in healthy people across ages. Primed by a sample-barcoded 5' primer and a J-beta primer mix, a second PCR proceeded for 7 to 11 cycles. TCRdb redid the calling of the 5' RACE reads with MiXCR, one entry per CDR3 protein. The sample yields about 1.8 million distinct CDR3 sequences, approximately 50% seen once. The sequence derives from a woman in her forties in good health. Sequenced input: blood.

The CDR3 loop is CASSLVGTGGPLAKNIQYF. The CDR3 bases are TGTGCCAGCAGCTTAGTCGGGACAGGGGGCCCCCTGGCCAAAAACATTCAGTACTTC. The rearrangement uses TRBV7-2 and TRBJ2-4; 12 nucleotides agree with TRBD1. The length of the CDR3 is 19 residues. Germline values: CDR1 SGHTA, CDR2 FQGNSA. V lost 1 base and J lost 1; bases outside the gene matches: 8.